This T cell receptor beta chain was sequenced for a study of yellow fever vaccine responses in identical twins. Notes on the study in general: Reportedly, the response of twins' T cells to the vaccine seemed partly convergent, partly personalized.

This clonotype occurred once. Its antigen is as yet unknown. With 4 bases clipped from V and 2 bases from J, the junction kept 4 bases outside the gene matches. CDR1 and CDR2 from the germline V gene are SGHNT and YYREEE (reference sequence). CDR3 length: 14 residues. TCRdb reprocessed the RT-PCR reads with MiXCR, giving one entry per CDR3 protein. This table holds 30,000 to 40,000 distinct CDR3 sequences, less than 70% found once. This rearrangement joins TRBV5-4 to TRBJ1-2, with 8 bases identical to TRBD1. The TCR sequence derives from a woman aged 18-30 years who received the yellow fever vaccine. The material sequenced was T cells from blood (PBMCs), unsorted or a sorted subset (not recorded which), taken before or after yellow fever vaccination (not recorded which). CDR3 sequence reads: CASSAGQANYGYTF. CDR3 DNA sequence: TGTGCCAGCAGCGCGGGACAGGCAAACTATGGCTACACCTTC.